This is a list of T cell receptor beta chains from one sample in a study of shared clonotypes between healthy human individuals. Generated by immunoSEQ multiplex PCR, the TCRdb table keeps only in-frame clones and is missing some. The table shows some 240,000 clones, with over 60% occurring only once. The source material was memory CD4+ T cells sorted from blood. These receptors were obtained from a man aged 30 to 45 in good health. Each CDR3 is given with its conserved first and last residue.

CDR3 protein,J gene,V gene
CASSLWMSSGSGGNEQFF,TRBJ2-1,TRBV5-1
CASSQKQATYGYTF,TRBJ1-2,TRBV7-9
CASSDSPRAGELFF,TRBJ2-2,TRBV25-1
CSVDRGKDTSTDTQYF,TRBJ2-3,TRBV29-1
CASSHRRTELNYGYTF,TRBJ1-2,TRBV7-2
CASSLGGGNTEAFF,TRBJ1-1,TRBV7-2
CASSPQPTGTGNTIYF,TRBJ1-3,TRBV18
CASSQGLAGGRAYEQYF,TRBJ2-7,TRBV7-2
CASSDRVGNTIYF,TRBJ1-3,TRBV2
CASSISDRVETQYF,TRBJ2-5,TRBV19
CASSWTSGRSTDTQYF,TRBJ2-3,TRBV7-2
CASSLESGKHGYTF,TRBJ1-2,TRBV5-1
CSVATNLRETQYF,TRBJ2-5,TRBV29-1
CASSLSRGGYTF,TRBJ1-2,TRBV5-1
CASRVRQGRNQPQHF,TRBJ1-5,TRBV28
CASSQSSSIKQFF,TRBJ2-1,TRBV4-2
CASSQDLAVSNQPQHF,TRBJ1-5,TRBV4-1
CASSSPGLAAIQTQYF,TRBJ2-5,TRBV7-2
CASSLGINEKLFF,TRBJ1-4,TRBV11-2
CASSSVAGKINEQFF,TRBJ2-1,TRBV11-2
CASSPTLDGETQYF,TRBJ2-5,TRBV28
CASSIAPGNTDTQYF,TRBJ2-3,TRBV19
CASRSIDTEAFF,TRBJ1-1,TRBV6-6
CASSIPRQGGRGGAYNEQFF,TRBJ2-1,TRBV19
CASRKDRGTSGELFF,TRBJ2-2,TRBV2
CASSGTGETGELFF,TRBJ2-2,TRBV7-3
CASISLGNIYGYTF,TRBJ1-2,TRBV2
CASSPQTVNTGELFF,TRBJ2-2,TRBV10-3